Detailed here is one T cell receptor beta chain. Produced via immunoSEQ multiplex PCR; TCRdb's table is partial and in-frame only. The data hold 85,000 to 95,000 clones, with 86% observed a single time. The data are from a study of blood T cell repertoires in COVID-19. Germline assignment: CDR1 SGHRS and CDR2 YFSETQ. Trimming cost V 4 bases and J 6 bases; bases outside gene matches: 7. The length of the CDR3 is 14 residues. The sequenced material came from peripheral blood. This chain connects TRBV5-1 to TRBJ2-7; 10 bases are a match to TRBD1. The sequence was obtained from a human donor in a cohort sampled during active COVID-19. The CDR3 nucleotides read TGCGCCAGCAGCCAATGGGGACAGGGGACCGAGCAGTACTTC. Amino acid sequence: CASSQWGQGTEQYF. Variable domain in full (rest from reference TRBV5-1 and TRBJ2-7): KAGVTQTPRYLIKTRGQQVTLSCSPISGHRSVSWYQQTPGQGLQFLFEYFSETQRNKGNFPGRFSGRQFSNSRSEMNVSTLELGDSALYLCASSQWGQGTEQYFGPGTRLTVT.